Presented here are 28 T cell receptor beta chains from one specimen sequenced in a study of T cell changes during pregnancy in multiple sclerosis (dated by TCRdb to the late 2010s). The library was obtained by the immunoSEQ multiplex PCR assay. What TCRdb holds here is the immuneACCESS table cut down to in-frame rearrangements. Part of the clones is not present; checked against another copy, under half of the missing clones reflect an unresolved V gene, and the others are unexplained. This sample holds roughly 100,000 clones; under 95% were observed only once. About 1.5% of the sample is in the top ten clones. Sequencing was performed on peripheral blood, taken before pregnancy. The receptor set was obtained from a female donor with multiple sclerosis, enrolled in a pregnancy study.

This sequence joins TRBV13 and TRBJ2-2, with D maybe TRBD2 (5 bases). Germline CDR1 PRHDT, CDR2 FYEKMQ (reference sequence). V shed 2 bases and J shed 1 base, with 11 bases lying between them. There are 16 residues in the CDR3. The CDR3 protein is CASSLLGRKNTGELFF. The CDR3 nucleotides are TGTGCCAGCAGCTTACTAGGGAGAAAGAACACCGGGGAGCTGTTTTTT.

The CDR3, as DNA: TGTGCCAGCAGTCTGAGGGGGCGGACGTACACTGAAGCTTTCTTT. Protein product: CASSLRGRTYTEAFF. The V gene is TRBV27, the J gene TRBJ1-1, with 7 nucleotides matching TRBD1. The CDR3 runs 15 residues. Germline V gene data show CDR1 as MNHEY and CDR2 as SMNVEV (reference sequence). V dropped 5 bases and J dropped 3; count of bases not matched to a gene: 9.

The CDR3, as DNA: TGTGCCACCAGCTCTTCCTACGAGCAGTACTTC. Translating it yields CATSSSYEQYF. V is TRBV15 and J is TRBJ2-7, with no clear D. The V gene's germline CDR1 is LNHNV and CDR2 YYDKDF (reference sequence). The CDR3 is 11 residues long. Trimming took 5 bases from V and 1 from J, leaving 3 bases between them. The whole variable domain, filled in from reference TRBV15 and TRBJ2-7, reads DAMVIQNPRYQVTQFGKPVTLSCSQTLNHNVMYWYQQKSSQAPKLLFHYYDKDFNNEADTPDNFQSRRPNTSFCFLDIRSPGLGDTAMYLCATSSSYEQYFGPGTRLTVT.

This clone came up once. The rearrangement links TRBV6-1 to TRBJ2-3; weak D call: TRBD1 (5 bases). The CDR3 covers 13 residues. Trimming pared 4 bases from V and 4 bases from J, leaving 9 bases between. Germline V gene sequence: CDR1 MNHNS, CDR2 SASEGT. The CDR3 nucleotides read TGTGCCAGCAGTGGACAGATTCCAGATACGCAGTATTTT. Translation gives CASSGQIPDTQYF.

The chain employs TRBV12-2 and TRBJ1-2; the table's D gene call, TRBD1, was not cross checked with the DNA. TRBV12-2 is a pseudogene segment. This CDR3 is built from 15 residues. The CDR3 DNA reads TGTGCAAGTCGCGAACTAACCTACAGGGTTTGTGGCTACACCTTC. Its translation: CASRELTYRVCGYTF.

The chain couples TRBV9 to TRBJ2-3, with 7 bases matching TRBD1. V was pared by 3 bases and J by 3 bases, with 7 bases of the junction left unmatched. From germline, CDR1 is SGDLS and CDR2 YYNGEE. The CDR3 runs 15 residues. For the CDR3, the DNA is TGTGCCAGCAGCGCTTCATCAGGGGGAACAGATACGCAGTATTTT. The encoded protein is CASSASSGGTDTQYF.

This rearrangement joins TRBV10-3 to TRBJ2-5; the match to TRBD2 covers 14 bases. Germline V gives CDR1 ENHRY, CDR2 SYGVKD. Losses at the gene ends were 6 bases for V and 4 bases for J; bases not matched to a gene: 19. There are 20 residues in the CDR3. The CDR3, as DNA: TGTGCCATCAGAAAGGAAACGGGACTAGCGGGAGAGAGTCGACGAGAGACCCAGTACTTC. Its protein is CAIRKETGLAGESRRETQYF.

V is TRBV7-2 and J is TRBJ2-5, with 7 bases aligning to TRBD1. After removal of 1 base from V and 4 bases from J, the junction contained 6 bases not matched to a gene. There are 15 residues in the CDR3. CDR1 is SGHTA and CDR2 is FQGNSA in the germline V gene. This chain's CDR3 is CASSLEGGRRETQYF. CDR3 nucleotide sequence: TGTGCCAGCAGCTTAGAAGGGGGCCGTAGAGAGACCCAGTACTTC.

The gene calls are TRBV5-4 and TRBJ1-2; 7 bases agree with TRBD1. This CDR3 is 15 amino acids long. After removal of 6 bases from V and 2 bases from J, the junction contained 10 bases not matched to a gene. Germline V CDR1 and CDR2: SGHNT, YYREEE (reference sequence). The CDR3 nucleotides are TGTGCCAGCACCTTTTGGGGGACAGCGAACTATGGCTACACCTTC. It translates to CASTFWGTANYGYTF.

For the CDR3, the DNA is TGTGCCAGCAGCTTAACTAGCGGGGGGGCCCTGTCAGATACGCAGTATTTT. Translation: CASSLTSGGALSDTQYF. J is TRBJ2-3 and V is TRBV11-1; 13 bases agree with TRBD2. The CDR3 contains 17 residues. Germline-derived CDR1 and CDR2 are SGHAT and FQDESV (reference sequence). Trimming took 2 bases from V and 4 from J; bases not matched to a gene: 6.

The V gene is TRBV4-1, the J gene TRBJ2-3, with a tentative D call TRBD2 (6 bases). This CDR3 is 14 amino acids long. Trimming removed 1 base from V and 7 bases from J, with 12 bases in between. The germline V gene has CDR1 MGHRA and CDR2 YSYEKL. Written as DNA, the CDR3 is TGCGCCAGCAGCCAAGGGTCGGAGGGCTATACGCAGTATTTT. Its protein product is CASSQGSEGYTQYF.

The chain couples TRBV9 to TRBJ2-1; D ambiguous. Trimming took off 4 bases at V and 5 bases at J, with 13 bases between the two ends. The V gene's germline CDR1 is SGDLS and CDR2 YYNGEE. The CDR3 contains 14 residues. CDR3 in amino acids: CASSPWPPHNEQFF. As DNA, the CDR3 is TGTGCCAGCAGCCCCTGGCCCCCCCACAATGAGCAGTTCTTC.

This clone has just a few counts. The V gene is TRBV6-1, the J gene TRBJ1-2; D is uncertain. The CDR3 is 15 residues long. Germline V lookup: CDR1 MNHNS, CDR2 SASEGT. The V and J ends lost 0 bases and 4 bases respectively, with 12 bases between them. The CDR3 DNA is TGTGCCAGCAGTGAAGCGGGCACGGAAGGCTATGGCTACACCTTC. Translating gives CASSEAGTEGYGYTF.

The rearrangement links TRBV25-1 to TRBJ1-6, with D possibly matching TRBD1 (6 bases). V lost 1 base, J lost 6 bases, and 10 bases lay in between. The CDR3 has 15 amino acids. The germline CDR1 and CDR2 sequences are MGHDK and SYGVNS. CDR3 residues: CASSEWGQGNSPLHF. CDR3 in DNA: TGTGCCAGCAGTGAATGGGGGCAGGGTAATTCACCCCTCCACTTT.

The genes are TRBV23-1 and TRBJ2-1; TRBD1 aligns across 7 bases. TRBV23-1 is an ORF, with its function uncertain. V shed 7 bases and J 8 bases; nucleotides not matched to a gene: 5. The CDR3 is 12 residues long. The CDR3: CASNTTGYEQFF. CDR3 DNA: TGCGCCAGCAACACGACAGGGTATGAGCAGTTCTTC.

The CDR3 bases are TGTGCCAGTAGTATGAGCGGGTTTGGCTACACCTTC. This codes for CASSMSGFGYTF. V is TRBV19 and J is TRBJ1-2, with D unresolved. V was pared by 3 bases and J by 7 bases, with 9 bases between. The germline CDR1 and CDR2 sequences are LNHDA and SQIVND (reference sequence). The CDR3 is 12 amino acids.

The V and J genes are TRBV28 and TRBJ2-7; 11 bases agree with TRBD1. After removal of 4 bases from V and 1 base from J, the junction contained 3 bases not matched to a gene. Germline lookup yields CDR1 MDHEN and CDR2 SYDVKM. The CDR3 spans 15 residues. The CDR3 loop reads CASSWTGGVSYEQYF. The CDR3 DNA reads TGTGCCAGCAGTTGGACAGGGGGCGTTTCCTACGAGCAGTACTTC. The full variable domain, with the rest looked up from reference TRBV28 and TRBJ2-7, is DVKVTQSSRYLVKRTGEKVFLECVQDMDHENMFWYRQDPGLGLRLIYFSYDVKMKEKGDIPEGYSVSREKKERFSLILESASTNQTSMYLCASSWTGGVSYEQYFGPGTRLTVT.

CDR3 sequence reads: CASSFDTGDTDTQYF. The CDR3 DNA follows: TGCGCCAGCAGCTTTGATACGGGGGATACAGATACGCAGTATTTT. This chain connects TRBV5-1 to TRBJ2-3; maybe TRBD2 (6 bases). Germline V CDR1 and CDR2: SGHRS, YFSETQ. Trimming took off 2 bases at V and 3 bases at J, with 13 bases between the two ends. The CDR3 sequence is 15 residues long.

This rearrangement joins TRBV11-1 to TRBJ1-6, with 7 bases matching TRBD1. Unmatched junction bases numbered 10, after V lost 4 bases and J lost 10 bases. The CDR3 loop spans 15 amino acids. Germline V gene sequence: CDR1 SGHAT, CDR2 FQDESV (reference sequence). CDR3 nucleotides: TGTGCCAGCAGCTCCAAGGACAGGAGGGGGTCACCCCTCCACTTT. Protein product: CASSSKDRRGSPLHF.

The V gene is TRBV28, the J gene TRBJ1-2; D remains ambiguous. Deletions cut 3 bases from V and 8 bases from J, with 16 bases between. The CDR3 length is 14 residues. From germline, CDR1 is MDHEN and CDR2 SYDVKM. The CDR3 reads CASSFAQLIRGYTF. Here the CDR3 DNA reads TGTGCCAGCAGTTTTGCACAGCTAATAAGGGGCTACACCTTC.

The chain joins TRBV4-3 to TRBJ1-2, with 11 bases lining up with TRBD1. Germline V gives CDR1 LGHNA, CDR2 YSLEER. V shed 4 bases and J 3 bases; nucleotides not matched to a gene: 7. The length of the CDR3 is 16 residues. This CDR3 is CASSPGTGGEYYGYTF. CDR3 nucleotide sequence: TGCGCCAGCAGCCCGGGGACAGGGGGGGAATACTATGGCTACACCTTC.

This chain links TRBV18 with TRBJ1-2, with D perhaps TRBD1 (5 bases). V was shortened by 5 bases and J by 0 bases, with 22 bases between the two germline ends. The CDR3 spans 18 residues. Germline values: CDR1 KGHSH, CDR2 LQKENI. This CDR3 is CASSTNRFATVTNYGYTF. CDR3 coding DNA: TGTGCCAGCTCAACTAACCGGTTCGCGACAGTCACTAACTATGGCTACACCTTC.

The J gene is TRBJ2-1, the V gene TRBV28; TRBD2 agrees at 10 bases. J gave up 9 bases and V 2 bases, and 10 bases lay outside the gene matches. CDR1 is MDHEN, CDR2 SYDVKM, per germline. This CDR3 comprises 16 residues. CDR3 sequence: CASSLAGLAVGGEQFF. DNA of the CDR3: TGTGCCAGCAGTTTAGCAGGACTAGCGGTTGGGGGTGAGCAGTTCTTC.

The V and J genes are TRBV5-1 and TRBJ2-2; D may be TRBD2 (5 bases). Germline CDR1 is SGHRS and CDR2 is YFSETQ. V dropped 0 bases and J dropped 5 bases, with 11 bases sitting between them. The CDR3 spans 15 residues. DNA of the CDR3: TGCGCCAGCAGCTTGGCGGGAAAAGAGACCGGGGAGCTGTTTTTT. Translated: CASSLAGKETGELFF.

V and J are TRBV6-5 and TRBJ2-7, with D tentatively TRBD1 (6 bases). V was cut by 8 bases and J by 5 bases, with 22 bases left in between. The CDR3 spans 15 residues. Germline V gene sequence: CDR1 MNHEY, CDR2 SVGAGI. The DNA for the CDR3 is TGTGCCAGCCTACCTCCAGGGGCCCGACCCGACGAGCAGTACTTC. Its protein is CASLPPGARPDEQYF.

CDR3: CASSSGREIYSNQPQHF. CDR3 coding DNA: TGTGCCAGTAGTTCCGGACGGGAAATTTATAGCAATCAGCCCCAGCATTTT. This sequence joins TRBV19 and TRBJ1-5; D is ambiguous. Germline-derived CDR1 and CDR2 are LNHDA and SQIVND (reference sequence). The CDR3 has 17 amino acids. V was clipped by 5 bases and J by 0 bases, with 17 bases between them.

This chain links TRBV6-1 with TRBJ1-2; TRBD1 might be the D (6 bases). The V end lost 2 bases, the J end lost 8 bases, and 12 bases lay between the germline ends. Germline CDR1 is MNHNS and CDR2 is SASEGT. This CDR3 is 13 amino acids long. The CDR3 loop reads CASSERYREGYTF. The CDR3 DNA reads TGTGCCAGCAGTGAAAGATACAGGGAGGGCTACACCTTC.

The V and J genes are TRBV7-3 and TRBJ2-5; 8 positions match TRBD1. The germline V gene encodes CDR1 SGHTA and CDR2 FQGTGA. The CDR3 sequence is 14 residues long. V shed 4 bases and J 1 base; nucleotides not matched to a gene: 2. The CDR3 nucleotides read TGTGCCAGCAGCTCCGGACAGGGCCAAGAGACCCAGTACTTC. Protein: CASSSGQGQETQYF.